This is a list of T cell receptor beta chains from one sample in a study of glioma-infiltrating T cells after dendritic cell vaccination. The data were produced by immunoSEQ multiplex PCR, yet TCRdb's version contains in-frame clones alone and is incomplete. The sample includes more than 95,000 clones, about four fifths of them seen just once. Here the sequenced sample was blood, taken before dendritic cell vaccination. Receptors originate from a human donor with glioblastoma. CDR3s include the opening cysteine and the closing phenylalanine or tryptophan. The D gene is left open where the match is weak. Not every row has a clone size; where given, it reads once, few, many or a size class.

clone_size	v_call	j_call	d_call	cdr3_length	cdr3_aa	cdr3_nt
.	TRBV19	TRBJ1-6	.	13	CASRRAYNSPLHF	TGTGCCAGTAGGAGGGCCTATAATTCACCCCTCCACTTT
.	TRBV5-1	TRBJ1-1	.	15	CASSLETALNTEAFF	TGCGCCAGCAGCTTAGAGACAGCCCTAAACACTGAAGCTTTCTTT
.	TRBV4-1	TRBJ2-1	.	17	CASSQDRAGLRDNEQFF	TGCGCCAGCAGCCAAGATCGGGCGGGTCTGCGGGACAATGAGCAGTTCTTC
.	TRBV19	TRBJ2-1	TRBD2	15	CASTPERDLYNEQFF	TGTGCCAGTACCCCCGAGCGGGACCTTTACAATGAGCAGTTCTTC
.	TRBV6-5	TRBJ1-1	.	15	CASSYSQGLNTEAFF	TGTGCCAGCAGTTACTCACAGGGCTTGAACACTGAAGCTTTCTTT
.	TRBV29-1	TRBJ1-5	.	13	CSVAGARDQPQHF	TGCAGCGTCGCGGGGGCGCGAGATCAGCCCCAGCATTTT
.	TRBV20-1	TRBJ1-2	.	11	CSASEGWGYTF	TGCAGTGCTAGCGAGGGTTGGGGCTACACCTTC
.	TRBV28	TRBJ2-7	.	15	CASSRTGRAFHEQYF	TGTGCCAGCAGTCGTACAGGGAGGGCCTTTCACGAGCAGTACTTC
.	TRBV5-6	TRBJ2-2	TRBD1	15	CASSPGTGDTGELFF	TGTGCCAGCAGCCCCGGGACAGGGGACACCGGGGAGCTGTTTTTT
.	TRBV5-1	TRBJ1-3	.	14	CASSLGQWGNTIYF	TGCGCCAGCAGCTTGGGACAGTGGGGAAACACCATATATTTT
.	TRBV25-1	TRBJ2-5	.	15	CASTLSQGGQETQYF	TGTGCCAGCACCCTCTCACAGGGAGGGCAAGAGACCCAGTACTTC
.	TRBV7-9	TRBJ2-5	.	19	CASSFGTWLGGGRQETQYF	TGTGCCAGCAGCTTCGGAACATGGCTGGGGGGGGGCAGGCAAGAGACCCAGTACTTC
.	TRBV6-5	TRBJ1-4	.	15	CASSYNVRGNEKLFF	TGTGCCAGCAGTTACAACGTCAGGGGTAATGAAAAACTGTTTTTT
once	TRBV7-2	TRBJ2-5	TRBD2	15	CASSLDLLAQETQYF	TGTGCCAGCAGCTTAGACCTACTAGCGCAAGAGACCCAGTACTTC
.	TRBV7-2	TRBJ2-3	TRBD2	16	CASSSRDSGVTDTQYF	TGTGCCAGCAGCTCCCGGGATAGCGGGGTCACAGATACGCAGTATTTT
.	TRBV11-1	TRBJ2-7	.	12	CASSSGSYEQYF	TGTGCCAGCAGTTCCGGGAGCTACGAGCAGTACTTC
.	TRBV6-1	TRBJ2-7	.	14	CASRRVHRGGEQYF	TGTGCCAGCAGGAGGGTTCACAGGGGGGGCGAGCAGTACTTC
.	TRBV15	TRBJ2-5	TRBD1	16	CATSSPGTGVLETQYF	TGTGCCACCAGCAGTCCCGGGACAGGGGTGTTAGAGACCCAGTACTTC
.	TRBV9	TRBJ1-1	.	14	CASSVVGEGGKAFF	TGTGCCAGCAGCGTAGTGGGAGAGGGAGGGAAAGCTTTCTTT
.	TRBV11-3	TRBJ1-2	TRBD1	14	CASSVAGTGYRYTF	TGTGCCAGCAGCGTAGCCGGGACAGGGTATCGCTACACCTTC
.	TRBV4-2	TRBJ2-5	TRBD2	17	CASSPTSGLAGEETQYF	TGTGCCAGCAGCCCAACCTCGGGACTAGCGGGTGAAGAGACCCAGTACTTC
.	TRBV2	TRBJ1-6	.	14	CASGHQGRDSPLHF	TGTGCCAGCGGTCACCAGGGTAGGGATTCACCCCTCCACTTT
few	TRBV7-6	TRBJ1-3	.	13	CASSRAEGDTIYF	TGTGCCAGCAGCCGCGCCGAGGGTGACACCATATATTTT
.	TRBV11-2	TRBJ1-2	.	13	CAGSLGDGGGYTF	TGTGCCGGCAGCTTAGGAGATGGTGGTGGCTACACCTTC
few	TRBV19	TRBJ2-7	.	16	CASSRGRGDLSYEQYF	TGTGCCAGTAGTAGGGGGCGAGGGGACCTCTCCTACGAGCAGTACTTC
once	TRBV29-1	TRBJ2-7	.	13	CSGGTANGYEQYF	TGCAGTGGAGGGACCGCGAACGGCTACGAGCAGTACTTC
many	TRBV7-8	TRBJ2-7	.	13	CASSLDLAYEQYF	TGTGCCAGCAGCTTAGACCTAGCCTACGAGCAGTACTTC
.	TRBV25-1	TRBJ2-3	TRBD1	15	CASGRDDRGRVTQYF	TGTGCCAGCGGGAGGGACGACAGGGGGCGCGTTACGCAGTATTTT
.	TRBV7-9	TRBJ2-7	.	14	CASSLVSYSYEQYF	TGTGCCAGCAGCTTAGTCTCCTACTCATACGAGCAGTACTTC
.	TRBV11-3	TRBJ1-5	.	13	CASSLQEYQPQHF	TGTGCCAGCAGCTTACAGGAATATCAGCCCCAGCATTTT
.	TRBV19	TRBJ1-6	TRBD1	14	CASTTTGADSPPHF	TGTGCCAGTACTACAACAGGGGCGGATTCACCCCCCCACTTT
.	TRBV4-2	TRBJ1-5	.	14	CASSPGQRYQPQHF	TGTGCCAGCAGCCCTGGACAGAGATATCAGCCCCAGCATTTT
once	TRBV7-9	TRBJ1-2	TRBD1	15	CASRPGQGQYGGYTF	TGTGCCAGCCGGCCGGGACAGGGGCAATATGGTGGCTACACCTTC
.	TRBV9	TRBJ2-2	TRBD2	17	CASSVGGSGGADGELFF	TGTGCCAGCAGCGTAGGTGGTAGCGGGGGGGCCGACGGGGAGCTGTTTTTT
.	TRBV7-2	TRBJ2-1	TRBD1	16	CASSFRTGSSYNEQFF	TGTGCCAGCAGCTTCCGGACAGGCAGTTCCTACAATGAGCAGTTCTTC
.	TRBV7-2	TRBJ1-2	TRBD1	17	CASSSERTGRARHGYTF	TGTGCCAGCAGCTCAGAGAGGACAGGGAGGGCCCGCCATGGCTACACCTTC